What follows are 28 T cell receptor beta chains derived from one specimen sequenced in a study of regulatory T cells in long-lasting Graves disease. The sample's time point: persistent/refractory GD, antithyroid drugs over 5 years with positive TRAb. RNA isolated from PBMCs was used to make the TCR library. Both iRepertoire HTBI primers and Arm-PCR of CDR3 regions were used to build the TCR beta libraries. A single record per CDR3 protein comes from TCRdb applying MiXCR to the multiplex PCR reads. The table records 420,000 or so distinct CDR3 sequences, 20% to 30% of them present only once. This specimen was peripheral blood mononuclear cells (PBMCs), taken when the disease was refractory, from a patient treated with antithyroid drugs. The receptor set was obtained from a female donor with Graves disease.

In its sample, this clonotype was seen a few times. The chain carries TRBV6-1 and TRBJ2-7; D is unresolved. Trimming took off 7 bases at V and 3 bases at J, with 7 bases between the two ends. The germline V gene encodes CDR1 MNHNS and CDR2 SASEGT. The CDR3 sequence is 11 residues long. The CDR3 loop reads CASTLRYEQYF. CDR3 in DNA: TGTGCCAGCACCCTACGCTACGAGCAGTACTTC.

The V gene is TRBV5-1, the J gene TRBJ2-7, with TRBD2 matching over 12 bases. After removal of 5 bases from V and 7 bases from J, the junction contained 10 bases not matched to a gene. Germline assignment: CDR1 SGHRS and CDR2 YFSETQ. The length of the CDR3 is 15 residues. The CDR3 region has the DNA TGCGCCAGCAGTTACTCACTAGCGGGAGGAAGTGAGCAGTACTTC. Translated: CASSYSLAGGSEQYF.

This clonotype was counted many times. V gene TRBV6-5 combines with J gene TRBJ2-7; TRBD2 matches at 10 bases. Germline V gene sequence: CDR1 MNHEY, CDR2 SVGAGI. Losses at the gene ends were 2 bases for V and 2 bases for J; bases not matched to a gene: 3. CDR3 size: 15 residues. CDR3 DNA: TGTGCCAGCAGTTACACGGGGACTAGCGCCTACGAGCAGTACTTC. It yields the protein CASSYTGTSAYEQYF.

Remarks on this clonotype: One base away lies a much larger clone, so this may be a sequencing read error. The chain couples TRBV24-1 to TRBJ2-2; TRBD2 is a possible D gene (6 bases). This CDR3 is 17 amino acids long. Looked up from germline, CDR1 is KGHDR and CDR2 is SFDVKD. The CDR3 sequence is CATSGLAPGGNTGELFF. CDR3 nucleotide sequence: TGTGCCACCAGTGGTTTGGCTCCCGGGGGGAACACCGGGGAGCTGTTTTTT.

This clonotype was recorded many times. This chain joins TRBV28 and TRBJ2-5; no reliable D call. V shed 3 bases and J shed 1 base, with 6 bases lying between them. Germline-derived CDR1 and CDR2 are MDHEN and SYDVKM. The length of the CDR3 is 13 residues. The CDR3 here is CASSFAAQETQYF. The CDR3, as DNA: TGTGCCAGCAGTTTCGCAGCCCAAGAGACCCAGTACTTC.

The table lists this clonotype with many counts. The chain carries TRBV28 and TRBJ1-6, with no clear D. This CDR3 is built from 12 residues. Trimming cost V 5 bases and J 10 bases, with 9 bases left between them. Germline CDR1 reads MDHEN; CDR2 reads SYDVKM. CDR3 in DNA: TGTGCCAGCAGTCGATTTGAGTCACCCCTCCACTTT. Its translation is CASSRFESPLHF.

Many counts were recorded for this clonotype. The chain combines TRBV3-1 with TRBJ1-6, with D uncertain. The CDR3 has 13 amino acids. Trimming removed 1 base at V and 7 bases at J, with 5 bases between. The V gene's germline CDR1 is LGHDT and CDR2 YNNKEL (reference sequence). The CDR3 DNA reads as TGTGCCAGCAGCCAAGGGCCAAATTCACCCCTCCACTTT. Its translation is CASSQGPNSPLHF.

This clonotype was observed many times. The chain combines TRBV28 with TRBJ1-2; no definite D call. This CDR3 spans 15 amino acids. Looked up from germline, CDR1 is MDHEN and CDR2 is SYDVKM. The V end was cut by 3 bases, the J end by 0 bases, with 11 bases between. DNA of the CDR3: TGTGCCAGCAGTTTGGTAGAGAGGCCTAACTATGGCTACACCTTC. Residues: CASSLVERPNYGYTF.

Ten or more counts support this clonotype. The J gene is TRBJ1-1, the V gene TRBV6-9, with D perhaps TRBD1 (5 bases). The CDR3 length is 14 residues. Germline V CDR1 and CDR2: MNHGY, SVAAGI. V gave up 3 bases and J gave up 5 bases, with 13 bases separating them. The CDR3, as DNA: TGTGCCAGCAGTTACATGGGGCCTAGAACTGAAGCTTTCTTT. Its protein is CASSYMGPRTEAFF.

This clonotype was seen at least ten times. The chain joins TRBV2 to TRBJ2-7, with no clear D. CDR1 and CDR2 (germline): SNHLY, FYNNEI. Deletions cut 7 bases from V and 2 bases from J, with 15 bases between. The CDR3 loop spans 14 amino acids. CDR3: CASTRKDGPYEQYF. In DNA form, the CDR3 reads TGTGCCAGCACCCGGAAGGACGGCCCCTACGAGCAGTACTTC.

This clonotype showed up just a few times. The chain employs TRBV7-9 and TRBJ2-7; possible D gene TRBD2, 5 bases. V lost 8 bases and J lost 0, with 17 bases in between. The CDR3 is made up of 15 amino acids. CDR1 is SEHNR and CDR2 is FQNEAQ in the germline V gene (reference sequence). As DNA, the CDR3 is TGTGCCAGCTTAATCACGAGGGCCAGCTCCTACGAGCAGTACTTC. This codes for CASLITRASSYEQYF.

This clonotype was detected many times. The chain employs TRBV7-8 and TRBJ2-2; the D gene is possibly TRBD1 (6 bases). The ends were cut back, 1 base at V and 4 bases at J, with 10 bases in the middle. Germline assignment: CDR1 SGHVS and CDR2 FQNEAQ. The CDR3 totals 15 residues. The chain's CDR3 is CASSLDRARTGELFF. The CDR3 region has the DNA TGTGCCAGCAGCTTAGACAGGGCACGCACCGGGGAGCTGTTTTTT.

The chain joins TRBV7-2 to TRBJ2-2; unclear D gene. V was clipped by 3 bases and J by 7 bases, with 9 bases between them. This CDR3 is built from 13 residues. Germline assignment: CDR1 SGHTA and CDR2 FQGNSA. The CDR3 DNA is TGTGCCAGCAGCTTTTCTAGTCTCGGGGAGCTGTTTTTT. Translation: CASSFSSLGELFF.

The sample holds many counts of this clonotype. The CDR3 DNA follows: TGTGCCAGCAGGGGATGGAGGGGGCCTGTGGAGACCCAGTACTTC. Its translation is CASRGWRGPVETQYF. The rearrangement uses TRBV27 and TRBJ2-5; a possible D gene is TRBD1 (7 bases). In germline, CDR1 is MNHEY, CDR2 SMNVEV (reference sequence). Trimming shortened V by 6 bases and J by 5 bases, and 19 bases separated the two germline ends. The CDR3 is made up of 15 amino acids.

A note on this clonotype: A much more abundant neighbour one base away suggests this may be a read error. This chain joins TRBV28 and TRBJ1-1; the D gene is possibly TRBD1 (5 bases). The CDR3 runs to 15 residues. Germline V gene data show CDR1 as MDHEN and CDR2 as SYDVKM. This CDR3 reads CACSTSGTVNTEAFF. The CDR3 DNA reads TGTGCCTGCAGCACATCCGGGACCGTGAACACTGAAGCTTTCTTT.

The chain employs TRBV7-9 and TRBJ2-5; 8 bases map to TRBD1. V lost 5 bases, J lost 5 bases, and 13 bases stayed unmatched. The CDR3 is 16 amino acids. The germline V gene has CDR1 SEHNR and CDR2 FQNEAQ (reference sequence). CDR3 amino acids: CASSPGQEGHYETQYF. The CDR3 DNA is TGTGCCAGCAGCCCGGGACAGGAGGGACATTATGAGACCCAGTACTTC. The full variable domain, rest sourced from reference TRBV7-9 and TRBJ2-5, is DTGVSQNPRHKITKRGQNVTFRCDPISEHNRLYWYRQTLGQGPEFLTYFQNEAQLEKSRLLSDRFSAERPKGSFSTLEIQRTEQGDSAMYLCASSPGQEGHYETQYFGPGTRLLVL.

This rearrangement joins TRBV14 to TRBJ2-7; D possibly corresponds to TRBD1 (5 bases). The length of the CDR3 is 14 residues. Deletions cut 1 base from V and 5 bases from J, with 12 bases between. Germline lookup yields CDR1 SGHDN and CDR2 FVKESK. The DNA for the CDR3 is TGTGCCAGCAGCCAAGCCGGAGACAGCCACGAGCAGTACTTC. It yields the protein CASSQAGDSHEQYF.

Ten or more counts support this clonotype. V usage is TRBV2 and J usage is TRBJ1-3, with no clear D. The germline V gene encodes CDR1 SNHLY and CDR2 FYNNEI. This CDR3 region has 17 residues. Trimming cost V 1 base and J 7 bases, with 20 bases left between them. DNA for the CDR3: TGTGCCAGCAGTGAAGTAGGATCATCCGCCCTACGCAACACCATATATTTT. Its translation: CASSEVGSSALRNTIYF.

The chain recombines TRBV4-3 with TRBJ1-4, with D unresolved. The CDR3 length is 15 residues. Germline V gives CDR1 LGHNA, CDR2 YSLEER. Between the trimmed V and J ends, which lost 0 bases and 3 bases, there was a span of 8 bases. The CDR3 nucleotides are TGCGCCAGCAGCCAAGACCGTTCAGCTAATGAAAAACTGTTTTTT. Residues: CASSQDRSANEKLFF.

This chain links TRBV5-4 with TRBJ1-2, with a tentative D call TRBD1 (6 bases). Deletions cut 4 bases from V and 2 bases from J, with 15 bases between. CDR3 length: 15 amino acids. Looked up from germline, CDR1 is SGHNT and CDR2 is YYREEE (reference sequence). DNA for the CDR3: TGTGCCAGCAGCCGCAACCGGGGGGCGAACTATGGCTACACCTTC. Its translation: CASSRNRGANYGYTF.

This clonotype was picked up a small number of times. The chain links TRBV28 to TRBJ1-2; tentatively, D is TRBD1 (5 bases). CDR3 length: 16 amino acids. Germline-derived CDR1 and CDR2 are MDHEN and SYDVKM. V was pared by 6 bases and J by 4 bases, with 21 bases between. CDR3 sequence reads: CASSLPTAGTVYGYTF. The CDR3 DNA reads as TGTGCCAGCAGCTTACCGACGGCCGGGACGGTCTATGGCTACACCTTC.

The table lists this clonotype with many counts. V and J are TRBV15 and TRBJ2-5, with 9 bases fitting TRBD1. With V trimmed by 3 bases and J by 4 bases, 9 bases remained unmatched. The CDR3 contains 16 residues. Germline CDR1 LNHNV, CDR2 YYDKDF (reference sequence). The CDR3 is CATSSQEQGAGETQYF. In DNA, the CDR3 is TGTGCCACCAGCAGTCAGGAACAGGGGGCCGGAGAGACCCAGTACTTC.

This clonotype was seen ten or more times. The chain couples TRBV28 to TRBJ2-7; TRBD1 aligns across 7 bases. The germline gives CDR1 MDHEN, CDR2 SYDVKM. This CDR3 has 16 residues. With V trimmed by 6 bases and J by 0 bases, 11 bases remained unmatched. The DNA of the CDR3 is TGTGCCAGCAGCCTCGGGGACAGAGCCTTCTCCTACGAGCAGTACTTC. This codes for CASSLGDRAFSYEQYF.

V and J are TRBV7-8 and TRBJ2-4; D not certain. Germline V gene data show CDR1 as SGHVS and CDR2 as FQNEAQ. V dropped 1 base and J dropped 0 bases, with 4 bases sitting between them. This CDR3 region has 14 residues. The CDR3 sequence: CASSLGTAKNIQYF. The CDR3 nucleotides read TGTGCCAGCAGCTTAGGGACAGCCAAAAACATTCAGTACTTC. Using reference TRBV7-8 and TRBJ2-4 for the parts outside the CDR3, the full variable domain is GAGVSQSPRYKVAKRGQDVALRCDPISGHVSLFWYQQALGQGPEFLTYFQNEAQLDKSGLPSDRFFAERPEGSVSTLKIQRTQQEDSAVYLCASSLGTAKNIQYFGAGTRLSVL.

This clonotype was seen a handful of times. The chain employs TRBV7-9 and TRBJ2-7, with TRBD2 matching 14 bases. V trimming: 4 bases; J trimming: 0 bases; junction bases outside the gene matches: 11. Germline CDR1 reads SEHNR; CDR2 reads FQNEAQ (reference sequence). The CDR3 is 19 residues long. CDR3 amino acids: CASSWVGTSGRISSYEQYF. The DNA for the CDR3 is TGTGCCAGCAGCTGGGTAGGGACTAGCGGGAGAATAAGCTCCTACGAGCAGTACTTC.

This clonotype turned up a few times. The chain recombines TRBV5-5 with TRBJ1-1; weak D call: TRBD1 (5 bases). V was trimmed by 1 base and J by 10 bases, leaving 11 bases between them. Germline V gene sequence: CDR1 SGHKS, CDR2 YYEKEE (reference sequence). The CDR3 sequence is 12 residues long. In DNA, the CDR3 is TGTGCCAGCAGCTTGCAGGGTCGGGGAGCTTTCTTT. This codes for CASSLQGRGAFF.

This clonotype occurred many times. V and J are TRBV19 and TRBJ1-2; D is uncertain. The CDR3 extends over 15 amino acids. The germline CDR1 and CDR2 sequences are LNHDA and SQIVND (reference sequence). The V end lost 1 base, the J end lost 6 bases, and 15 bases lay between the germline ends. CDR3 nucleotides: TGTGCCAGTAGTATAGCACGGGGTGCAACGGATGGCTACACCTTC. It encodes CASSIARGATDGYTF. The full variable domain, in which reference TRBV19 and TRBJ1-2 provide the parts outside the CDR3, is DGGITQSPKYLFRKEGQNVTLSCEQNLNHDAMYWYRQDPGQGLRLIYYSQIVNDFQKGDIAEGYSVSREKKESFPLTVTSAQKNPTAFYLCASSIARGATDGYTFGSGTRLTVV.

The chain carries TRBV19 and TRBJ1-4; 9 nucleotides align to TRBD1. Germline V gives CDR1 LNHDA, CDR2 SQIVND (reference sequence). J was trimmed by 8 bases and V by 6 bases; bases with no gene match: 10. This CDR3 comprises 15 residues. The CDR3 nucleotides are TGTGCCAGTAGCTCCCCGACAGGGGGAAGGGAAAAACTGTTTTTT. Protein: CASSSPTGGREKLFF.